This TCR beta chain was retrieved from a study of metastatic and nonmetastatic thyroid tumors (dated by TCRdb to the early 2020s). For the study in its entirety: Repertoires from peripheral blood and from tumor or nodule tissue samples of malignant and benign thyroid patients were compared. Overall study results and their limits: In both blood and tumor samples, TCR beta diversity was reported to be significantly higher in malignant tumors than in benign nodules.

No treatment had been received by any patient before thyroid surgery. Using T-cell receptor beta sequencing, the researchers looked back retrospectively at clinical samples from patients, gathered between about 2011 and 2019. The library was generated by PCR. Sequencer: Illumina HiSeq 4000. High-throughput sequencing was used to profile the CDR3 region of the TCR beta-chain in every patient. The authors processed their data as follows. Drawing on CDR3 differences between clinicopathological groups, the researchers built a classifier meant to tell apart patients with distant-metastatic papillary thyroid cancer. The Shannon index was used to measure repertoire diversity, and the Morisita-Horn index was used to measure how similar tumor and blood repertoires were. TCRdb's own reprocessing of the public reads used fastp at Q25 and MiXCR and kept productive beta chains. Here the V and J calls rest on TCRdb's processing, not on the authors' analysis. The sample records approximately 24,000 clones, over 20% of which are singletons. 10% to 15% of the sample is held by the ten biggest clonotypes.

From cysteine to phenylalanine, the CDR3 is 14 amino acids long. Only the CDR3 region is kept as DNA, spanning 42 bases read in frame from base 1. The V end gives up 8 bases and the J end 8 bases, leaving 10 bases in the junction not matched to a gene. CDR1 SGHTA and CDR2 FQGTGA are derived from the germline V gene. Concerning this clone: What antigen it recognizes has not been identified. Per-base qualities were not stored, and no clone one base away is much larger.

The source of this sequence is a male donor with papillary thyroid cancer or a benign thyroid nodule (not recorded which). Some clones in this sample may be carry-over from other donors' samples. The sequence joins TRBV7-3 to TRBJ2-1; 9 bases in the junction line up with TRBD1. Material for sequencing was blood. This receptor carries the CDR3 CASGRDRGSDEQFF. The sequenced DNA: TGTGCCAGCGGCCGAGACAGGGGGTCAGATGAGCAGTTCTTC.